This paragraph reports one T cell receptor (beta chain). The germline V gene has CDR1 WSHSY and CDR2 SAAADI. Trimming took 8 bases from V and 5 from J; bases not matched to a gene: 8. The length of the CDR3 is 15 residues. This specimen comes from a study of blood T cell repertoires in COVID-19. Study background: Acute and convalescent COVID-19 specimens originated in the United States, Italy and Spain. T cells, B-cell-depleted T cells, or PBMCs supplied cDNA or gDNA.

Per the original methods: Estimated nucleated cell counts came from reference gene primer amplification. Produced via immunoSEQ multiplex PCR; TCRdb's table is partial and in-frame only. The V and J calls and clone size come from that table; D and trimming were worked out from the DNA. Found here are 200,000 to 300,000 clones, around nine tenths of them singletons; the top ten hold 3% to 3.5%. The sample comprised peripheral blood. This chain links TRBV10-2 with TRBJ2-7; 14 nucleotides agree with TRBD2. The source is a man between 18 and 35 years old with active or convalescent COVID-19. The CDR3 loop reads CASGTSGRGLDEQYF. The CDR3 DNA reads TGCGCCAGCGGGACTAGCGGGAGAGGGCTGGACGAGCAGTACTTC.